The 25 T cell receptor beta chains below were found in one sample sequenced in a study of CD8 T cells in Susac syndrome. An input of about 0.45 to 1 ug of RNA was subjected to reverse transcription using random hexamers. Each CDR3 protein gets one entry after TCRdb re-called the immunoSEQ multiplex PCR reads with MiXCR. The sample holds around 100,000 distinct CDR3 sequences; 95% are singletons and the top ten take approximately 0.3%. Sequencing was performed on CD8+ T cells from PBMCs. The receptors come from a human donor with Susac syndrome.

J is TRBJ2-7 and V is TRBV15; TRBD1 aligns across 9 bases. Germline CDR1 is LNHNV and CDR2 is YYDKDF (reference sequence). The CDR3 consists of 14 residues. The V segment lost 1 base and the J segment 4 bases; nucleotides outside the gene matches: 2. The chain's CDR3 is CATSRGQGVYEQYF. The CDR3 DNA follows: TGTGCCACCAGCAGAGGACAGGGGGTGTACGAGCAGTACTTC.

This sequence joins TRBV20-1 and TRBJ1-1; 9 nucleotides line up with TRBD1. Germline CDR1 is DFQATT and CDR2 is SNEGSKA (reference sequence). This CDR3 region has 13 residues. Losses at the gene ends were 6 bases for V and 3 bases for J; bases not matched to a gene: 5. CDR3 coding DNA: TGCAGTGCAGGGACAGGGCAACACACTGAAGCTTTCTTT. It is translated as CSAGTGQHTEAFF.

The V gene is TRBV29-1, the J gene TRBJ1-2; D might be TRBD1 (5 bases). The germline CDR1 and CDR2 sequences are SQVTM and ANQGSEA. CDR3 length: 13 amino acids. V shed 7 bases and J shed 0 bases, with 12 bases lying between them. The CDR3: CSDHQGTNYGYTF. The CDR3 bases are TGCAGCGACCACCAGGGAACTAACTATGGCTACACCTTC. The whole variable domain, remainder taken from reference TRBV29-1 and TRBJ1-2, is SAVISQKPSRDICQRGTSLTIQCQVDSQVTMMFWYRQQPGQSLTLIATANQGSEATYESGFVIDKFPISRPNLTFSTLTVSNMSPEDSSIYLCSDHQGTNYGYTFGSGTRLTVV.

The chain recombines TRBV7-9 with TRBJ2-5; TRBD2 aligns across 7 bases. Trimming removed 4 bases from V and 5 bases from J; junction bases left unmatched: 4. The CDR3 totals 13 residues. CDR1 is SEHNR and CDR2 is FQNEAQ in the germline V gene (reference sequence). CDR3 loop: CASSWLLAETQYF. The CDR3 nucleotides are TGTGCCAGCAGCTGGTTACTAGCGGAGACCCAGTACTTC.

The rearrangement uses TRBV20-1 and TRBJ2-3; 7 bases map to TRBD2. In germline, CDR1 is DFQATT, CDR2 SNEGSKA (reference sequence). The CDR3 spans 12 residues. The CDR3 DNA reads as TGCGGCAGCGGGACTAGCACAGATACGCAGTATTTT. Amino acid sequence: CGSGTSTDTQYF.

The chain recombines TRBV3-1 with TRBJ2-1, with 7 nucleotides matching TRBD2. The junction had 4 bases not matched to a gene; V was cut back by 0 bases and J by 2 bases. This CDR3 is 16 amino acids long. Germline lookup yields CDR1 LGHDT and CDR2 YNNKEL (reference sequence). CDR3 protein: CASSQEGEGTYNEQFF. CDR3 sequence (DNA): TGTGCCAGCAGCCAAGAGGGGGAGGGCACCTACAATGAGCAGTTCTTC.

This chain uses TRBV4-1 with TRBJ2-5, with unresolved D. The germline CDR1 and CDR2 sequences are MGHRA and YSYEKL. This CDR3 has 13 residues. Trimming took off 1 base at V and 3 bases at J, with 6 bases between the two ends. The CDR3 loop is CASSQGSEETQYF. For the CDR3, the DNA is TGCGCCAGCAGCCAAGGTTCCGAAGAGACCCAGTACTTC.

CDR3 DNA sequence: TGTGCCAGCAGCGGTCAGGATCAACTCACAGATACGCAGTATTTT. Residues: CASSGQDQLTDTQYF. The chain has TRBV2 and TRBJ2-3; D is uncertain. The CDR3 extends over 15 amino acids. CDR1 and CDR2 (germline): SNHLY, FYNNEI. V lost 6 bases, J lost 2 bases, and 15 bases lay in between.

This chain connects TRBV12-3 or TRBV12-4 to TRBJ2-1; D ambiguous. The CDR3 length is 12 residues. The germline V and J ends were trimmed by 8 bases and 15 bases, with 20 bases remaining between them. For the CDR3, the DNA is TGTGCCAGCTCCCCGTTAGCCCACTTCTGGTTCTTC. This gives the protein CASSPLAHFWFF.

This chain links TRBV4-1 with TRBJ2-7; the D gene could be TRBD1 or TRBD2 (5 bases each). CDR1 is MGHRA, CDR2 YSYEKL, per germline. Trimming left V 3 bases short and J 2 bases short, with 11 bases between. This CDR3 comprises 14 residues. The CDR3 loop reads CASSQDRGTYEQYF. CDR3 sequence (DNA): TGCGCCAGCAGCCAGGACCGGGGCACCTACGAGCAGTACTTC.

CDR3 loop: CASSRTGPWTQYF. The CDR3 nucleotides read TGTGCCAGCAGTCGGACCGGCCCTTGGACCCAGTACTTC. The rearrangement uses TRBV12-3 or TRBV12-4 and TRBJ2-5; D not certain. This CDR3 is built from 13 residues. Trimming removed 5 bases at V and 7 bases at J, with 14 bases between.

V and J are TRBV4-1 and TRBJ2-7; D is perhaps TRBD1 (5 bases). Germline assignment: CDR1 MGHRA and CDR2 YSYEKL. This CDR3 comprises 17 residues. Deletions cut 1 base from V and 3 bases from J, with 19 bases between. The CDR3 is CASSQVIPVKGDYEQYF. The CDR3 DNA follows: TGCGCCAGCAGCCAAGTCATTCCCGTTAAAGGGGACTACGAGCAGTACTTC.

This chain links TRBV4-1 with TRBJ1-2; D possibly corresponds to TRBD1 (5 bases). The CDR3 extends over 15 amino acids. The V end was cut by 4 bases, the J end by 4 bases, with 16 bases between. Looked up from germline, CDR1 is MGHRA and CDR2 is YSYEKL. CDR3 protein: CASSPGPGTGYGYTF. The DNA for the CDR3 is TGCGCCAGCAGCCCGGGACCCGGGACGGGCTATGGCTACACCTTC.

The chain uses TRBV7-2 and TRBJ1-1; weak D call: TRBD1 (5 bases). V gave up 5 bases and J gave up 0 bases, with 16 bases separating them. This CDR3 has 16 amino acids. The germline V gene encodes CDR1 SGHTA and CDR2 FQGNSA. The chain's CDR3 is CASSPPGRPMNTEAFF. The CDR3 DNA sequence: TGTGCCAGCAGCCCGCCGGGACGGCCTATGAACACTGAAGCTTTCTTT.

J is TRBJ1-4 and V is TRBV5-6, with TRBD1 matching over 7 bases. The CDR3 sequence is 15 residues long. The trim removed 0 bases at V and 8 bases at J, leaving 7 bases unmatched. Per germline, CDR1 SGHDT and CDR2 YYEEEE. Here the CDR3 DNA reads TGTGCCAGCAGCTTGGCAGACAGGGTGCGGGAAAAACTGTTTTTT. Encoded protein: CASSLADRVREKLFF.

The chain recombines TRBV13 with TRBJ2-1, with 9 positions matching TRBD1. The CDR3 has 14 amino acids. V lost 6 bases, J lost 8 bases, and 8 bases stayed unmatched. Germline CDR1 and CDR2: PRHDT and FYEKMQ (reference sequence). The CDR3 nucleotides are TGTGCCAGCAGATCATCGACAGGGGGGGATGAGCAGTTCTTC. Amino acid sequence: CASRSSTGGDEQFF.

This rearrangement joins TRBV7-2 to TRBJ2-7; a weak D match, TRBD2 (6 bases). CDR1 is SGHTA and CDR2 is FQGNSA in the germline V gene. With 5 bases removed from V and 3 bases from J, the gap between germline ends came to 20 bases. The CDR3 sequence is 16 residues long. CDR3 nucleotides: TGTGCCAGCAGCATCTACCCGGACCAGGACTACTACGAGCAGTACTTC. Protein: CASSIYPDQDYYEQYF.

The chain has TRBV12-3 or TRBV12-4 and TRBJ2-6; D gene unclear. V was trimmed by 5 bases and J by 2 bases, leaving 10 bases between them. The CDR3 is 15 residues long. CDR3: CASSPSGAGANVLTF. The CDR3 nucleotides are TGTGCCAGCAGTCCCTCTGGGGCTGGGGCCAACGTCCTGACTTTC.

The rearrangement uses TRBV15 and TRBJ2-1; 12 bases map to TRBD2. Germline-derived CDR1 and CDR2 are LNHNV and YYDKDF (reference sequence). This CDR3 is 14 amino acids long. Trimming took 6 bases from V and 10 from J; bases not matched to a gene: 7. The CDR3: CATRPVGLAGEQFF. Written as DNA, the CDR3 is TGTGCCACCAGGCCGGTGGGACTAGCGGGCGAGCAGTTCTTC.

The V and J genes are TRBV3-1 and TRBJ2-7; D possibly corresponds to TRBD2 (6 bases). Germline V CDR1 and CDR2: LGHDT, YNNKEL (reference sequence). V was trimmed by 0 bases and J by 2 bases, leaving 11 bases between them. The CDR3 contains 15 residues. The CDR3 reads CASSQDRRGPYEQYF. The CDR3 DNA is TGTGCCAGCAGCCAAGATCGGCGGGGACCCTACGAGCAGTACTTC.

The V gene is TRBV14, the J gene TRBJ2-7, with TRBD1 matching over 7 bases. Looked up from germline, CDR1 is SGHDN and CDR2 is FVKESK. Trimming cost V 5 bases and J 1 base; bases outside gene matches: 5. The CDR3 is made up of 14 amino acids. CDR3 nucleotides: TGTGCCAGCAGCTCAACAGGGGAGTCCTACGAGCAGTACTTC. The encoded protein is CASSSTGESYEQYF. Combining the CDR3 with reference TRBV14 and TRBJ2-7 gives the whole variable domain EAGVTQFPSHSVIEKGQTVTLRCDPISGHDNLYWYRRVMGKEIKFLLHFVKESKQDESGMPNNRFLAERTGGTYSTLKVQPAELEDSGVYFCASSSTGESYEQYFGPGTRLTVT.

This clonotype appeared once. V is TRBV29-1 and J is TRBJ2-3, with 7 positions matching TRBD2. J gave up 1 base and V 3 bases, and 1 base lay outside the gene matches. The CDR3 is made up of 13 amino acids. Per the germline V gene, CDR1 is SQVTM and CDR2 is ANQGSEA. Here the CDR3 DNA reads TGCAGCGTTGATGGGAGGGGCACAGATACGCAGTATTTT. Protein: CSVDGRGTDTQYF.

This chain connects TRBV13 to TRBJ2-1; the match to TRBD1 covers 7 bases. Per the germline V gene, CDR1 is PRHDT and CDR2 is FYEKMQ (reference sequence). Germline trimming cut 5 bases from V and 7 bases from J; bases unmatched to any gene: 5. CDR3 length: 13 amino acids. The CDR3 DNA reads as TGTGCCAGCAGCAAGGGACAGTGGAATGAGCAGTTCTTC. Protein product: CASSKGQWNEQFF.

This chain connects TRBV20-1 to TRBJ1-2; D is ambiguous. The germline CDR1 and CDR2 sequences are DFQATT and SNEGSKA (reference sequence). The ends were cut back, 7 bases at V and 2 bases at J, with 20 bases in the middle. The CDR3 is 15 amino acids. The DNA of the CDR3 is TGCAGTGGGCTAGCCCCCCAGGCAGTCAACTATGGCTACACCTTC. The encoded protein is CSGLAPQAVNYGYTF.

The CDR3 DNA follows: TGTGCCAGCAGCCCGCGGGACAGTTCACTCCAAGAGACCCAGTACTTC. Translated, it gives CASSPRDSSLQETQYF. This chain uses TRBV7-9 with TRBJ2-5; possible D gene TRBD1, 7 bases. V lost 5 bases and J 1 base, leaving 17 bases between the germline ends. From germline, CDR1 is SEHNR and CDR2 FQNEAQ (reference sequence). The CDR3 length is 16 residues. The full variable domain, with the rest looked up from reference TRBV7-9 and TRBJ2-5, is DTGVSQNPRHKITKRGQNVTFRCDPISEHNRLYWYRQTLGQGPEFLTYFQNEAQLEKSRLLSDRFSAERPKGSFSTLEIQRTEQGDSAMYLCASSPRDSSLQETQYFGPGTRLLVL.